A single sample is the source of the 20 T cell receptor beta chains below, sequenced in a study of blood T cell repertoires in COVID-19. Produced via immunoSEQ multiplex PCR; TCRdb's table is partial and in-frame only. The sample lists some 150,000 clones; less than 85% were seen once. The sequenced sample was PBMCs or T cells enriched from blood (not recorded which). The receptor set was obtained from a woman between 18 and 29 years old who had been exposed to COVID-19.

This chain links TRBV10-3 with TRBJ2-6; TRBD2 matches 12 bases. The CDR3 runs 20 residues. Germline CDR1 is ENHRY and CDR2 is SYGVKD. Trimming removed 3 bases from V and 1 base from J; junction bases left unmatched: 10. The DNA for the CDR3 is TGTGCCATCAGTGACCACATGACTAGCGGGAGCTTTTCTGGGGCCAACGTCCTGACTTTC. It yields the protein CAISDHMTSGSFSGANVLTF.

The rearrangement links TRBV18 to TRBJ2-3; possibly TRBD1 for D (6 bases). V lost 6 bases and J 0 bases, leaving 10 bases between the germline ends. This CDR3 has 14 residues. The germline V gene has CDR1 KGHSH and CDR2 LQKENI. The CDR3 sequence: CASSRQESTDTQYF. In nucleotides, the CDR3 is TGTGCCAGCTCGCGACAGGAGAGCACAGATACGCAGTATTTT. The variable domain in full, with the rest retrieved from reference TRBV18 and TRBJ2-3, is NAGVMQNPRHLVRRRGQEARLRCSPMKGHSHVYWYRQLPEEGLKFMVYLQKENIIDESGMPKERFSAEFPKEGPSILRIQQVVRGDSAAYFCASSRQESTDTQYFGPGTRLTVL.

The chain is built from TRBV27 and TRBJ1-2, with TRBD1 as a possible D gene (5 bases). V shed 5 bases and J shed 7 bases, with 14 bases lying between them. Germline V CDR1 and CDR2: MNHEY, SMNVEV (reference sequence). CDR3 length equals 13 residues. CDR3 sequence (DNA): TGTGCCAGCAGTGGCCCTCCGGGGGGTGGCTACACCTTC. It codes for CASSGPPGGGYTF.

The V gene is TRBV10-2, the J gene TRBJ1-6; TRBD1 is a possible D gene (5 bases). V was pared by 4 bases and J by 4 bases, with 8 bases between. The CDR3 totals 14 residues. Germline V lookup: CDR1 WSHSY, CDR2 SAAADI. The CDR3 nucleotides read TGCGCCAGCAGTGCAGGGAAGTATAATTCACCCCTCCACTTT. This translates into CASSAGKYNSPLHF.

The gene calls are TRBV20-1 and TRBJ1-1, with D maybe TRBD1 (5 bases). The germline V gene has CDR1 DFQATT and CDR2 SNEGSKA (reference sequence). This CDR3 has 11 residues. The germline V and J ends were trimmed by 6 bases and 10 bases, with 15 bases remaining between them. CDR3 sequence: CSAPREGRAFF. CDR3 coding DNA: TGCAGTGCCCCCCGGGAGGGGAGAGCTTTCTTT.

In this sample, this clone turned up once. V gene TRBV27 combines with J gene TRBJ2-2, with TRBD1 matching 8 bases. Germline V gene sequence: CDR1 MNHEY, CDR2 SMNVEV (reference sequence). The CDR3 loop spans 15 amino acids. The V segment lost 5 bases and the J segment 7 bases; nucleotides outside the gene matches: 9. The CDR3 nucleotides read TGTGCCAGCAGTCCAATAGGACAGGGCGACGGGGAGCTGTTTTTT. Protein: CASSPIGQGDGELFF.

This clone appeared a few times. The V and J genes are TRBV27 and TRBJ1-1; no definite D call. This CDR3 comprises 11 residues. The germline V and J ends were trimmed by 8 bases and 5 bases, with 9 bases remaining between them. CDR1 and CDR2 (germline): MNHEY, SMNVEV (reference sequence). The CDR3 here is CASRSRTEAFF. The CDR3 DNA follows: TGTGCCAGCCGATCTAGGACTGAAGCTTTCTTT.

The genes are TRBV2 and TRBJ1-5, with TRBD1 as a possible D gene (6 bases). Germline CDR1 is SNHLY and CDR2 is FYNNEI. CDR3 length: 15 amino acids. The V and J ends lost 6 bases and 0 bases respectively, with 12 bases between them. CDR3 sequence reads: CASRTGDYSNQPQHF. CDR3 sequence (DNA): TGTGCCAGCAGGACAGGCGATTATAGCAATCAGCCCCAGCATTTT.

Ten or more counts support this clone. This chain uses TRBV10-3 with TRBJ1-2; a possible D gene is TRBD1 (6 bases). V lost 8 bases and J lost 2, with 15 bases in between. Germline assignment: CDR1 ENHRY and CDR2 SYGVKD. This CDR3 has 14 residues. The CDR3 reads CAIGGLLSNYGYTF. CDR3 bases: TGTGCCATCGGGGGCCTATTGTCAAACTATGGCTACACCTTC.

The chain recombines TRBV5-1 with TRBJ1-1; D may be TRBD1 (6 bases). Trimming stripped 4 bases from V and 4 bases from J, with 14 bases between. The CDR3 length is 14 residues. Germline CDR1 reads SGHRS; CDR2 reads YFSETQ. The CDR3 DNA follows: TGCGCCAGCAGCCCCCCCCGAGGGGGCACTGAAGCTTTCTTT. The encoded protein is CASSPPRGGTEAFF.

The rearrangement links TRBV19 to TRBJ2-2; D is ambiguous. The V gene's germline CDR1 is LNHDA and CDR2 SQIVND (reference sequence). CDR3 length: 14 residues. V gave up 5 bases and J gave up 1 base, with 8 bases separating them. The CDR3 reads CASSPRMNTGELFF. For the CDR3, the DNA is TGTGCCAGTAGTCCGCGGATGAACACCGGGGAGCTGTTTTTT.

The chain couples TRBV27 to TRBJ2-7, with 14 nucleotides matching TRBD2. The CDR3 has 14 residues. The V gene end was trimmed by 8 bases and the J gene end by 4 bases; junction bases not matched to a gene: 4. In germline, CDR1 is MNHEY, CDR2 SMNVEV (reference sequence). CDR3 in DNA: TGTGCCAGCGTGGGACTAGCGGGAGTGTACGAGCAGTACTTC. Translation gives CASVGLAGVYEQYF.

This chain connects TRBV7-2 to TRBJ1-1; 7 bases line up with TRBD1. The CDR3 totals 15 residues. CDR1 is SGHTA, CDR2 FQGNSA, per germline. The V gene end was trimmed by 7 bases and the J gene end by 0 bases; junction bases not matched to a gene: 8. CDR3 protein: CASTPVQGLNTEAFF. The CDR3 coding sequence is TGTGCCAGCACCCCAGTACAGGGGCTGAACACTGAAGCTTTCTTT.

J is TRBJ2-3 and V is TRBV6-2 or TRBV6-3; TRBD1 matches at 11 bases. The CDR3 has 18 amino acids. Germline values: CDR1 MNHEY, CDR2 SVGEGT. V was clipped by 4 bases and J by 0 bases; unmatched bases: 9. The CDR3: CASSLGTGGYSSTDTQYF. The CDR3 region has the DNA TGTGCCAGCAGTTTGGGGACAGGGGGTTATTCTAGCACAGATACGCAGTATTTT.

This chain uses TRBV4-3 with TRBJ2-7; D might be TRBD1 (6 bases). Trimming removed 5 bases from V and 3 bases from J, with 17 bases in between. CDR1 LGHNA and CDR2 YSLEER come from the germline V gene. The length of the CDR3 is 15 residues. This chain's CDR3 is CASSEGVGPYYEQYF. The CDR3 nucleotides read TGCGCCAGCAGCGAGGGGGTGGGCCCCTACTACGAGCAGTACTTC.

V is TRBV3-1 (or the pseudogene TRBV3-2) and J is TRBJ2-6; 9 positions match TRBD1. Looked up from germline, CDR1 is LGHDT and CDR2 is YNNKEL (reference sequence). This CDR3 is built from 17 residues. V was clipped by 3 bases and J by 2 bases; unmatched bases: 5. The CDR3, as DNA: TGTGCCAGCAGCCAGGGACAGGGTGTTCCTGGGGCCAACGTCCTGACTTTC. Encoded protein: CASSQGQGVPGANVLTF.

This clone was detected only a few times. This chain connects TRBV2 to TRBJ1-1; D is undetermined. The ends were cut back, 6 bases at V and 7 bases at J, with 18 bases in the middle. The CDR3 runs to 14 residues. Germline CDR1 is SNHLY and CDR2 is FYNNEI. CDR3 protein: CASRGEVNGLEAFF. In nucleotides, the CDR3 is TGTGCCAGCAGGGGAGAGGTAAATGGCCTTGAAGCTTTCTTT.

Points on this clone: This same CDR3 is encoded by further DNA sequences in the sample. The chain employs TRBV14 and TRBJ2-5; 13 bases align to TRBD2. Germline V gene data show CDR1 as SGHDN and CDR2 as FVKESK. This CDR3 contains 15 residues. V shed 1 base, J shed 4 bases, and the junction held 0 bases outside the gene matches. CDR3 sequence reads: CASSQGLAGGETQYF. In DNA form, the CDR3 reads TGTGCCAGCAGCCAAGGACTAGCGGGAGGAGAGACCCAGTACTTC.

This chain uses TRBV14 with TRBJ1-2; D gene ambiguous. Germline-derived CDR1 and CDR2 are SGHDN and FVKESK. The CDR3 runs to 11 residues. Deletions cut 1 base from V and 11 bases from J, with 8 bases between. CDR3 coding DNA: TGTGCCAGCAGCCAAGGGCAGACTTACACCTTC. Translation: CASSQGQTYTF.

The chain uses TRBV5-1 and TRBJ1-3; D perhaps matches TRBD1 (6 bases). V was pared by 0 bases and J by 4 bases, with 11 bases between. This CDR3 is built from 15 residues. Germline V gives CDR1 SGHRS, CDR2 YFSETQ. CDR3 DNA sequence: TGCGCCAGCAGCTTGGAGCCAGGGGCGGGAAACACCATATATTTT. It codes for CASSLEPGAGNTIYF.